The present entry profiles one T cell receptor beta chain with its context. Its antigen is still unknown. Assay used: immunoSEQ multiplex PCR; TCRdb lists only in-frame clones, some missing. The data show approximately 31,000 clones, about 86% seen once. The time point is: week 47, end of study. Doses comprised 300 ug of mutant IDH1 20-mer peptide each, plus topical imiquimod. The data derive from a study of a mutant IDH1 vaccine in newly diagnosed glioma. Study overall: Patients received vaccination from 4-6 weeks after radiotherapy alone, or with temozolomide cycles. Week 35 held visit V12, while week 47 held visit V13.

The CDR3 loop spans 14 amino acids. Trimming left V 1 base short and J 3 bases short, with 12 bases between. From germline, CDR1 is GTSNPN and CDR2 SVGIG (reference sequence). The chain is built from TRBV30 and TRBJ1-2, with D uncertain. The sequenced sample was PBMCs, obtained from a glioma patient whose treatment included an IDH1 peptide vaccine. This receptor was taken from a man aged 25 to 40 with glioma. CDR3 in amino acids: CAWSGSVWDYGYTF. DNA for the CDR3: TGTGCCTGGAGTGGAAGCGTTTGGGACTATGGCTACACCTTC. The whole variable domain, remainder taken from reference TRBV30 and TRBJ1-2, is SQTIHQWPATLVQPVGSPLSLECTVEGTSNPNLYWYRQAAGRGLQLLFYSVGIGQISSEVPQNLSASRPQDRQFILSSKKLLLSDSGFYLCAWSGSVWDYGYTFGSGTRLTVV.